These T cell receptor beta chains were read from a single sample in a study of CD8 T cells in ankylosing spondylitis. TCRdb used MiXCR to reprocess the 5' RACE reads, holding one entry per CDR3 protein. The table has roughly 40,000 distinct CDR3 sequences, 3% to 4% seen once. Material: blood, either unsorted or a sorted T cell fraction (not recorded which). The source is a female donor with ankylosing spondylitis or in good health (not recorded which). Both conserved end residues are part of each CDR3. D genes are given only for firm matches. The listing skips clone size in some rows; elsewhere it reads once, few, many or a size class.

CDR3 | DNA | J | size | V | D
CASSVEGRQGSYNEQFF | TGTGCCAGCAGCGTAGAAGGGAGGCAGGGGTCCTACAATGAGCAGTTCTTC | TRBJ2-1 | many | TRBV9 | .
CASSVSRDRSNYGYTF | TGTGCCAGCAGCGTCTCCCGGGACAGGAGTAACTATGGCTACACCTTC | TRBJ1-2 | medium-sized | TRBV9 | TRBD1
CASSVFGEKLFF | TGTGCCAGCAGCGTGTTCGGTGAAAAACTGTTTTTT | TRBJ1-4 | many | TRBV9 | .
CASSPGTDLNEKLFF | TGTGCCAGCAGCCCAGGGACCGATCTTAATGAAAAACTGTTTTTT | TRBJ1-4 | many | TRBV9 | .
CASSPSGTGGPEQFF | TGTGCCAGCAGCCCATCCGGGACAGGGGGCCCTGAGCAGTTCTTC | TRBJ2-1 | many | TRBV9 | TRBD1
CTSCSTRESGTHRSYEQYF | TGTACCAGCTGTTCTACCCGCGAATCTGGGACTCACCGTTCCTACGAGCAGTACTTC | TRBJ2-7 | many | TRBV12-3/TRBV12-4 | .
CASNRQENSPLHF | TGTGCCAGCAATAGGCAGGAAAATTCACCCCTCCACTTT | TRBJ1-6 | many | TRBV9 | .
CASSPTGPGTQYF | TGTGCCAGCAGCCCTACAGGGCCCGGGACCCAGTACTTC | TRBJ2-5 | many | TRBV9 | .
CASSARRSNYGYTF | TGTGCCAGCAGCGCCCGACGTAGCAACTATGGCTACACCTTC | TRBJ1-2 | . | TRBV9 | .
CASSVKTRDAEAFF | TGTGCCAGCAGCGTCAAAACCAGGGACGCTGAAGCTTTCTTT | TRBJ1-1 | many | TRBV9 | .
CASSPQGAVNTEAFF | TGTGCCAGCAGCCCACAGGGAGCGGTGAACACTGAAGCTTTCTTT | TRBJ1-1 | medium-sized | TRBV9 | .
CASSSSGTGGLSGYTF | TGTGCCAGCAGCTCCTCCGGGACAGGGGGATTATCTGGCTACACCTTC | TRBJ1-2 | many | TRBV9 | TRBD1
CASSANTDTQYF | TGTGCCAGCAGCGCCAACACAGATACGCAGTATTTT | TRBJ2-3 | many | TRBV9 | .
CASGQGIAQPQHF | TGTGCCAGCGGGCAGGGGATTGCTCAGCCCCAGCATTTT | TRBJ1-5 | many | TRBV9 | .
CASSQTGQQVDGELFF | TGTGCCAGCAGCCAAACTGGACAGCAAGTGGACGGGGAGCTGTTTTTT | TRBJ2-2 | many | TRBV9 | .
CASSHGWGLWETQYF | TGCGCCAGCAGTCACGGTTGGGGGTTATGGGAGACCCAGTACTTC | TRBJ2-5 | many | TRBV23-1 | .
CASSGSGRSSYEQYF | TGTGCCAGCAGCGGCTCGGGCAGGTCGTCCTACGAGCAGTACTTC | TRBJ2-7 | many | TRBV9 | .
CASSLGRGSYNEQFF | TGTGCCAGCAGCCTAGGACGTGGGTCCTACAATGAGCAGTTCTTC | TRBJ2-1 | many | TRBV9 | .
CASSEKGVGGANVLTF | TGTGCCAGCAGCGAAAAAGGGGTTGGGGGGGCCAACGTCCTGACTTTC | TRBJ2-6 | many | TRBV9 | .
CASSAGPRVDTGELFF | TGTGCCAGCAGCGCAGGACCTCGAGTGGACACCGGGGAGCTGTTTTTT | TRBJ2-2 | many | TRBV9 | .
CASSVDQVNEKLFF | TGTGCCAGCAGCGTAGACCAGGTGAATGAAAAACTGTTTTTT | TRBJ1-4 | many | TRBV9 | .
CASSVEELPDTQYF | TGTGCCAGCAGCGTAGAGGAACTCCCAGATACGCAGTATTTT | TRBJ2-3 | . | TRBV9 | .
CASSGTSGGTYNEQFF | TGTGCCAGCAGTGGGACTAGCGGGGGGACCTACAATGAGCAGTTCTTC | TRBJ2-1 | many | TRBV9 | TRBD2
CASNPRGAETQYF | TGTGCCAGCAATCCTCGGGGGGCAGAGACCCAGTACTTC | TRBJ2-5 | few | TRBV9 | .
CASRGGPDTGELFF | TGTGCCAGCCGTGGGGGGCCGGACACCGGGGAGCTGTTTTTT | TRBJ2-2 | many | TRBV9 | .
CASSAPRDRDNNEQFF | TGTGCCAGCAGCGCCCCTCGGGACAGGGATAACAATGAGCAGTTCTTC | TRBJ2-1 | many | TRBV9 | TRBD1
CASSAGLSQATQYF | TGTGCCAGCAGCGCGGGACTTTCACAAGCGACCCAGTACTTC | TRBJ2-5 | . | TRBV9 | .
CASSSRRGGEYNEQFF | TGTGCCAGCAGCTCCCGTCGCGGGGGGGAGTACAATGAGCAGTTCTTC | TRBJ2-1 | many | TRBV9 | TRBD2
CASSYSGEIKDTQYF | TGTGCCAGCAGCTATAGCGGGGAGATAAAAGATACGCAGTATTTT | TRBJ2-3 | many | TRBV9 | TRBD2
CASSRDRDGYTF | TGTGCCAGCAGCCGGGACAGGGATGGCTACACCTTC | TRBJ1-2 | many | TRBV9 | TRBD1
CASSVGPQGAVEQYF | TGTGCCAGCAGCGTGGGCCCCCAGGGGGCCGTCGAGCAGTACTTC | TRBJ2-7 | many | TRBV9 | TRBD1